This is a list of T cell receptor beta chains from one sample in a study of cytomegalovirus exposure and HLA in healthy donors. Method: immunoSEQ multiplex PCR; TCRdb's copy keeps in-frame clones and lacks some. The sample comprises 200,000 to 250,000 clones, approximately 90% of which are singletons, and about 1% rests with the top ten. The material sequenced was PBMCs. These receptors came from a woman between 18 and 29 years old in good health and CMV-seronegative. CDR3s include the opening cysteine and the closing phenylalanine or tryptophan. A D gene is named only where the DNA matches it firmly. Only part of the rows carry a size: once, few, many, or a class if the clone is expanded.

cdr3_nt: TGTGCCAGCAGCCCCCCACACCTGGGACTAGCGGGGGTCACCGGGGAGCTGTTTTTT
cdr3_aa: CASSPPHLGLAGVTGELFF
v_call: TRBV7-6
j_call: TRBJ2-2
clone_size: once
d_call: TRBD2

cdr3_nt: TGTGCCAGCAGCCTAACAGGGTTGCCCTACGAGCAGTACTTC
cdr3_aa: CASSLTGLPYEQYF
v_call: TRBV13
j_call: TRBJ2-7
clone_size: NA
d_call: NA

cdr3_nt: TGTGCCAGCAGTGAATCATCAAACACAGATACGCAGTATTTT
cdr3_aa: CASSESSNTDTQYF
v_call: TRBV6-1
j_call: TRBJ2-3
clone_size: once
d_call: NA

cdr3_nt: TGTGCCAGCAGCCCGTTGCCCGGCGGGAGGGCCGATAATGAGCAGTTCTTC
cdr3_aa: CASSPLPGGRADNEQFF
v_call: TRBV9
j_call: TRBJ2-1
clone_size: NA
d_call: TRBD2

cdr3_nt: TGCGCCAGCAGCGGACGGACGGCCGAGGGGACCCAGTACTTC
cdr3_aa: CASSGRTAEGTQYF
v_call: TRBV4-3
j_call: TRBJ2-5
clone_size: NA
d_call: NA

cdr3_nt: TGCGCCAGCAGCTTAGGCCAGGGGGGTGAAAAACTGTTTTTT
cdr3_aa: CASSLGQGGEKLFF
v_call: TRBV5-1
j_call: TRBJ1-4
clone_size: NA
d_call: TRBD1

cdr3_nt: TGCGCCAGCAGCCCAACGAATCTGTCTAGCGTCTCCTACGAGCAGTACTTC
cdr3_aa: CASSPTNLSSVSYEQYF
v_call: TRBV23-1
j_call: TRBJ2-7
clone_size: NA
d_call: NA

cdr3_nt: TGTGCCAGCAGCAAGAGACTAGCGGGCCACGAGCAGTACTTC
cdr3_aa: CASSKRLAGHEQYF
v_call: TRBV11-3
j_call: TRBJ2-7
clone_size: NA
d_call: TRBD2

cdr3_nt: TGTGCCAGCAGCAAAGCTGGGCCGGTCTTTAGCACAGATACGCAGTATTTT
cdr3_aa: CASSKAGPVFSTDTQYF
v_call: TRBV21-1
j_call: TRBJ2-3
clone_size: NA
d_call: NA

cdr3_nt: TGTGCCTGGAGTTTATACAGGGACCTCACCGGGGAGCTGTTTTTT
cdr3_aa: CAWSLYRDLTGELFF
v_call: TRBV30
j_call: TRBJ2-2
clone_size: NA
d_call: NA

cdr3_nt: TGTGCCAGCAGCGTCGGTGGTACTAGATCCTACGAGCAGTACTTC
cdr3_aa: CASSVGGTRSYEQYF
v_call: TRBV9
j_call: TRBJ2-7
clone_size: NA
d_call: NA

cdr3_nt: TGCAGCGTTGGACAGGGCGGAACCACAACCTACAATGAGCAGTTCTTC
cdr3_aa: CSVGQGGTTTYNEQFF
v_call: TRBV29-1
j_call: TRBJ2-1
clone_size: NA
d_call: TRBD1

cdr3_nt: TGTGCCAGCAGCCCCCACCCTGAGGGCTCCTACGAGCAGTACTTC
cdr3_aa: CASSPHPEGSYEQYF
v_call: TRBV9
j_call: TRBJ2-7
clone_size: NA
d_call: NA

cdr3_nt: TGTGCCAGCAGTGCCTCCGGACTAGCGCGTATCAATGAGCAGTTCTTC
cdr3_aa: CASSASGLARINEQFF
v_call: TRBV27
j_call: TRBJ2-1
clone_size: NA
d_call: TRBD2

cdr3_nt: TGTGCCAGCAGCTTAAACCGTTGGAAAGCGGGTGCTAGCACAGATACGCAGTATTTT
cdr3_aa: CASSLNRWKAGASTDTQYF
v_call: TRBV7-9
j_call: TRBJ2-3
clone_size: NA
d_call: NA

cdr3_nt: TGTGCCAGCAGCTTAGCAGGAGGCAATGAGCAGTTCTTC
cdr3_aa: CASSLAGGNEQFF
v_call: TRBV11-3
j_call: TRBJ2-1
clone_size: NA
d_call: NA

cdr3_nt: TGCGCCAGCAGTATGGGGGCTCCTTTCTCCTACGAGCAGTACTTC
cdr3_aa: CASSMGAPFSYEQYF
v_call: TRBV23-1
j_call: TRBJ2-7
clone_size: once
d_call: NA

cdr3_nt: TGCGCCAGCAGCTTCGCATATGGACAACAGGATACGCAGTATTTT
cdr3_aa: CASSFAYGQQDTQYF
v_call: TRBV5-1
j_call: TRBJ2-3
clone_size: NA
d_call: NA

cdr3_nt: TGTGCCAGCAGCGCGACATTGAAGCAGTCTGGAAACACCATATATTTT
cdr3_aa: CASSATLKQSGNTIYF
v_call: TRBV21-1
j_call: TRBJ1-3
clone_size: NA
d_call: NA

cdr3_nt: TGTGCCAGTAGTATCTCTCGGCAGACTAATCAGCCCCAGCATTTT
cdr3_aa: CASSISRQTNQPQHF
v_call: TRBV19
j_call: TRBJ1-5
clone_size: NA
d_call: NA

cdr3_nt: TGTGCCAGCAGCACTGACAGGGGAGCGTGGTCCTACAATGAGCAGTTCTTC
cdr3_aa: CASSTDRGAWSYNEQFF
v_call: TRBV21-1
j_call: TRBJ2-1
clone_size: NA
d_call: NA

cdr3_nt: TGTGCCAGCAGCATGAGACAGGGGTTCACTGAAGCTTTCTTT
cdr3_aa: CASSMRQGFTEAFF
v_call: TRBV5-5
j_call: TRBJ1-1
clone_size: NA
d_call: TRBD1

cdr3_nt: TGTGCCAGCAGTTTTCAGGGTCAGCAGTACTTC
cdr3_aa: CASSFQGQQYF
v_call: TRBV28
j_call: TRBJ2-7
clone_size: NA
d_call: NA

cdr3_nt: TGTGCCAGCAGCCCGCTCGGGGGGCGAGTAGAGACCCAGTACTTC
cdr3_aa: CASSPLGGRVETQYF
v_call: TRBV6-9
j_call: TRBJ2-5
clone_size: NA
d_call: NA

cdr3_nt: TGTGCCAGCAGCTTATCCCCCAAGCAGGGGGACGAGCAGTACTTC
cdr3_aa: CASSLSPKQGDEQYF
v_call: TRBV7-2
j_call: TRBJ2-7
clone_size: NA
d_call: TRBD1

cdr3_nt: TGCGCCAGCAGCCCCCTGAGAGGGAACATTCAGTACTTC
cdr3_aa: CASSPLRGNIQYF
v_call: TRBV5-1
j_call: TRBJ2-4
clone_size: NA
d_call: NA

cdr3_nt: TGTGCCAGTAGGCGAAGACAGAGCAACTATGGCTACACCTTC
cdr3_aa: CASRRRQSNYGYTF
v_call: TRBV19
j_call: TRBJ1-2
clone_size: NA
d_call: NA

cdr3_nt: TGTGCCAGCTCACGGGGCCGGGCAGTCCAAGAGACCCAGTACTTC
cdr3_aa: CASSRGRAVQETQYF
v_call: TRBV18
j_call: TRBJ2-5
clone_size: once
d_call: NA

cdr3_nt: TGCGCCAGCAGCTTGAGTAACGCAGGGACAGATACGCAGTATTTT
cdr3_aa: CASSLSNAGTDTQYF
v_call: TRBV5-1
j_call: TRBJ2-3
clone_size: NA
d_call: NA

cdr3_nt: TGTGCCAGCAGTTTGGACAGGGATTTGGAGCAGTACTTC
cdr3_aa: CASSLDRDLEQYF
v_call: TRBV27
j_call: TRBJ2-7
clone_size: NA
d_call: TRBD1

cdr3_nt: TGTGCCAGCAGTGCAGGCTGGGGAGGAAAACTGTTTTTT
cdr3_aa: CASSAGWGGKLFF
v_call: TRBV6-4
j_call: TRBJ1-4
clone_size: NA
d_call: NA

cdr3_nt: TGTGCCAGCAGCCGCGGGGGGGGCGCGAGCTCCTACGAGCAGTACTTC
cdr3_aa: CASSRGGGASSYEQYF
v_call: TRBV5-4
j_call: TRBJ2-7
clone_size: NA
d_call: TRBD2

cdr3_nt: TGCGCCAGCAGCTTGGAGGCTAGCGGCTCCTACAATGAGCAGTTCTTC
cdr3_aa: CASSLEASGSYNEQFF
v_call: TRBV5-1
j_call: TRBJ2-1
clone_size: once
d_call: TRBD2

cdr3_nt: TGTGCCAGCAAAGCAGGCGCGGGAAACACCATATATTTT
cdr3_aa: CASKAGAGNTIYF
v_call: TRBV9
j_call: TRBJ1-3
clone_size: NA
d_call: NA

cdr3_nt: TGCAGCGTTGTACCAGGGGGTGGCAATCAGCCCCAGCATTTT
cdr3_aa: CSVVPGGGNQPQHF
v_call: TRBV29-1
j_call: TRBJ1-5
clone_size: NA
d_call: TRBD1

cdr3_nt: TGCGCCAGCAGCCAAGAAGAAGGGCGCGGACTCTATGGCTACACCTTC
cdr3_aa: CASSQEEGRGLYGYTF
v_call: TRBV4-1
j_call: TRBJ1-2
clone_size: NA
d_call: NA

cdr3_nt: TGTGCCAGCAGCTTAAGTGGTCGCGGAGGAAACTATGGCTACACCTTC
cdr3_aa: CASSLSGRGGNYGYTF
v_call: TRBV13
j_call: TRBJ1-2
clone_size: NA
d_call: NA

cdr3_nt: TGTGCCAGCAACACCGGGACAGGGGGCACCGGGGAGCTGTTTTTT
cdr3_aa: CASNTGTGGTGELFF
v_call: TRBV27
j_call: TRBJ2-2
clone_size: NA
d_call: TRBD1

cdr3_nt: TGTGCCAGCAGCCACGATACAGGGGGCACTGAAGCTTTCTTT
cdr3_aa: CASSHDTGGTEAFF
v_call: TRBV4-2
j_call: TRBJ1-1
clone_size: NA
d_call: TRBD1

cdr3_nt: TGCGCCAGCAGCCAAGACCCGGACAGGGAGAACACCGGGGAGCTGTTTTTT
cdr3_aa: CASSQDPDRENTGELFF
v_call: TRBV4-1
j_call: TRBJ2-2
clone_size: NA
d_call: TRBD1

cdr3_nt: TGCGCCAGCAGCTTGTACGGGTTTAATGAAAAACTGTTTTTT
cdr3_aa: CASSLYGFNEKLFF
v_call: TRBV5-1
j_call: TRBJ1-4
clone_size: NA
d_call: NA

cdr3_nt: TGTGCCAGTACCGCCCGGGACAGGGGATACCTCTACAATGAGCAGTTCTTC
cdr3_aa: CASTARDRGYLYNEQFF
v_call: TRBV19
j_call: TRBJ2-1
clone_size: NA
d_call: TRBD1

cdr3_nt: TGTGCCAGCAGCCAAGAGGGGCAGGGGATACACTATGGCTACACCTTC
cdr3_aa: CASSQEGQGIHYGYTF
v_call: TRBV4-2
j_call: TRBJ1-2
clone_size: NA
d_call: NA

cdr3_nt: TGTGCCAGCAGTGGGGGGACAGGGACGGATGGCTACACCTTC
cdr3_aa: CASSGGTGTDGYTF
v_call: TRBV6-5
j_call: TRBJ1-2
clone_size: few
d_call: TRBD1

cdr3_nt: TGTGCCAGCAGCCCCCATTTCGCGACAGCGGAGACCCAGTACTTC
cdr3_aa: CASSPHFATAETQYF
v_call: TRBV7-9
j_call: TRBJ2-5
clone_size: NA
d_call: NA

cdr3_nt: TGTGCCAGCTCACCTGAGGGAGCGGGACCCTTCAATGAGCAGTTCTTC
cdr3_aa: CASSPEGAGPFNEQFF
v_call: TRBV18
j_call: TRBJ2-1
clone_size: NA
d_call: TRBD2

cdr3_nt: TGTGCCAGCAGCCGGACAGGGGGAAGGGATGGCTACACCTTC
cdr3_aa: CASSRTGGRDGYTF
v_call: TRBV7-9
j_call: TRBJ1-2
clone_size: once
d_call: TRBD1

cdr3_nt: TGTGCCAGCAGTGCCGTGAGGGCGACCCAGTACTTC
cdr3_aa: CASSAVRATQYF
v_call: TRBV2
j_call: TRBJ2-5
clone_size: once
d_call: NA

cdr3_nt: TGTGCCAGTAGTATCGAGGGTGGTGATTCACCCCTCCACTTT
cdr3_aa: CASSIEGGDSPLHF
v_call: TRBV19
j_call: TRBJ1-6
clone_size: NA
d_call: NA

cdr3_nt: TGTGCCTGGAGCCCGACAGGGGCGAGCACAGATACGCAGTATTTT
cdr3_aa: CAWSPTGASTDTQYF
v_call: TRBV30
j_call: TRBJ2-3
clone_size: once
d_call: TRBD1

cdr3_nt: TGTGCCAGCAGCCAAGATTTGTCAGTCGGGGGCACTGAAGCTTTCTTT
cdr3_aa: CASSQDLSVGGTEAFF
v_call: TRBV14
j_call: TRBJ1-1
clone_size: NA
d_call: NA

cdr3_nt: TGTGCCAGCTCGGGAGTTGGGGGGGCTGAAGCTTTCTTT
cdr3_aa: CASSGVGGAEAFF
v_call: TRBV18
j_call: TRBJ1-1
clone_size: NA
d_call: NA

cdr3_nt: TGTGCCAGCAGTTACCTCCTTAGCACAGATACGCAGTATTTT
cdr3_aa: CASSYLLSTDTQYF
v_call: TRBV6-5
j_call: TRBJ2-3
clone_size: NA
d_call: NA

cdr3_nt: TGTGCCAGCGCCCTGCGGACAGGGGACACTGAAGCTTTCTTT
cdr3_aa: CASALRTGDTEAFF
v_call: TRBV6-5
j_call: TRBJ1-1
clone_size: NA
d_call: TRBD1

cdr3_nt: TGCGCCAGCAGCACCCGGGATACGCAGTATTTT
cdr3_aa: CASSTRDTQYF
v_call: TRBV4-1
j_call: TRBJ2-3
clone_size: NA
d_call: NA

cdr3_nt: TGTGCCAGCAGCCGAGACAGGGCCCGGGGCGGCTACACCTTC
cdr3_aa: CASSRDRARGGYTF
v_call: TRBV6-5
j_call: TRBJ1-2
clone_size: NA
d_call: TRBD1

cdr3_nt: TGCGCCAGCAGTGAGCAACAGGGCTATGGCTACACCTTC
cdr3_aa: CASSEQQGYGYTF
v_call: TRBV10-1
j_call: TRBJ1-2
clone_size: NA
d_call: NA

cdr3_nt: TGTGCCAGCAGTCCAGCGGGAGTCGGGGAGCTGTTTTTT
cdr3_aa: CASSPAGVGELFF
v_call: TRBV7-2
j_call: TRBJ2-2
clone_size: NA
d_call: TRBD2

cdr3_nt: TGTGCCAGCAGCTTAGCTAGCGGGACGGCCAAAAACATTCAGTACTTC
cdr3_aa: CASSLASGTAKNIQYF
v_call: TRBV7-9
j_call: TRBJ2-4
clone_size: NA
d_call: TRBD2